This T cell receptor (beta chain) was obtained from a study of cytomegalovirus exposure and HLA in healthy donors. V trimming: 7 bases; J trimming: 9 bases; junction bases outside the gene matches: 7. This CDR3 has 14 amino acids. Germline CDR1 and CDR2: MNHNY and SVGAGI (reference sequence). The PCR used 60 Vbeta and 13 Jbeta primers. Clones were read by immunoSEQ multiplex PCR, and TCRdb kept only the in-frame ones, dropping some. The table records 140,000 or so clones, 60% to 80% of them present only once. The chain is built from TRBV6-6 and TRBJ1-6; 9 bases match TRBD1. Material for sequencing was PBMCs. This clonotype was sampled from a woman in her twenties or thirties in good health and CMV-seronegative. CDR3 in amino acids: CASISGTGISPLHF. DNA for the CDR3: TGTGCCAGCATCTCCGGGACAGGGATTTCACCCCTCCACTTT.